A single sample gave rise to the 28 T cell receptor gamma chains below, sequenced in a study of gamma-delta T cells after stem cell transplantation. TCRdb re-called the RT-PCR reads through CATT. The table has 350 to 400 gamma-chain clones, approximately 50% seen once; the top ten hold 41%. Sequenced: gamma-delta T cells. These receptors all stem from a human donor. It is not recorded whose cells these are; they may come from a transplant donor.

As concerns this clone: Other DNA variants within this sample encode the same CDR3. J is TRGJP and V is TRGV9. Germline matching of the DNA provided the J gene here, since TCRdb leaves it blank. Germline values: CDR1 GITISATS, CDR2 ISYDGTV (reference sequence). CDR3 length: 16 residues. Trimming at V came to 2 bases and at J to 4 bases, leaving 2 bases not matched to a gene. The CDR3 is CALWEAQELGKKIKVF. CDR3 coding DNA: TGTGCCTTGTGGGAGGCACAAGAGTTGGGCAAAAAAATCAAGGTATTT.

The chain joins TRGV3 to TRGJ1 or TRGJ2. The J gene was not available in TCRdb and was assigned here by matching the DNA to germline segments. In germline, CDR1 is VTNTFY, CDR2 YDVSTARD (reference sequence). This CDR3 comprises 13 residues. Unmatched junction bases numbered 6, after V lost 4 bases and J lost 3 bases. This chain's CDR3 is CATWENAYYKKLF. DNA of the CDR3: TGTGCCACCTGGGAGAATGCTTATTATAAGAAACTCTTT.

The J gene is TRGJ1 or TRGJ2, the V gene TRGV2. The J gene was not available in TCRdb and was assigned here by matching the DNA to germline segments. The CDR3 spans 12 residues. The V and J ends lost 0 bases and 6 bases, in that order; junction bases with no gene match: 2. Germline loops: CDR1 EGSNGY, CDR2 YDSYNSKV. CDR3 nucleotides: TGTGCCACCTGGGACGGGCCTTATAAGAAACTCTTT. It codes for CATWDGPYKKLF.

On this clone itself: One junction end disagrees with the germline gene, perhaps due to a read error. Other DNA sequences within the sample encode an identical CDR3. The chain links TRGV9 to TRGJP. Because TCRdb records no J gene, it was assigned here through a match of the DNA to germline. The germline CDR1 and CDR2 sequences are GITISATS and ISYDGTV (reference sequence). This CDR3 region has 17 residues. The CDR3 is CALWEVRWELGKKIKVF. The CDR3 nucleotides read TGCGCCTTGTGGGAGGTGCGATGGGAGTTGGGCAAAAAAATCAAGGTATTT.

Regarding this clone: At the DNA level, this CDR3 is encoded by other sequences in the same sample as well. For the CDR3, the DNA is TGTGCCTTGTGGGAGGTTAAAGAGTTGGGCAAAAAAATCAAGGTATTT. Amino acid sequence: CALWEVKELGKKIKVF. V gene TRGV9 combines with J gene TRGJP. Matching the DNA to germline supplied the J gene, which TCRdb does not give. CDR3 length: 16 residues. V gave up 1 base and J gave up 5 bases; unmatched junction bases: 2. Germline V gives CDR1 GITISATS, CDR2 ISYDGTV (reference sequence).

The assigned J gene is TRGJ1 or TRGJ2, but the V gene is uncalled. The CDR3 loop spans 15 amino acids. CDR3 region: CALWDVLNYHYKKLF. The CDR3 DNA follows: TGTGCCTTGTGGGATGTGTTAAATTATCATTATAAGAAACTCTTT.

The CDR3 is CALWDVFNYHYNKLF. In DNA form, the CDR3 reads TGTGCCTTGTGGGATGTGTTCAATTATCATTATAATAAACTCTTT. No V gene was called here, but the J gene is TRGJ1 or TRGJ2. The CDR3 covers 15 residues.

The V and J genes are TRGV9 and TRGJP. No J gene is reported in TCRdb; it was inferred here by comparing the DNA with germline. Germline-derived CDR1 and CDR2 are GITISATS and ISYDGTV (reference sequence). V lost 2 bases, J lost 3 bases, and 4 bases stayed unmatched. The CDR3 length is 17 residues. The CDR3 sequence is CALWEAEQELGKKIKVF. Here the CDR3 DNA reads TGTGCCTTGTGGGAGGCCGAGCAAGAGTTGGGCAAAAAAATCAAGGTATTT.

This clone turned up a few times. This probably arose from a read error, given a far larger clone one base away. The same CDR3 can be traced to other DNA sequences in this sample. This sequence joins TRGV9 and TRGJP2. The V gene's germline CDR1 is GITISATS and CDR2 ISYDGTV (reference sequence). The CDR3 is 12 residues long. DNA for the CDR3: TGCGCCTTGTGGGAGGTGCGATGGATCAAGACGTTT. Encoded protein: CALWEVRWIKTF.

This clone occurred a few times. V is TRGV9 and J is TRGJP. Germline-derived CDR1 and CDR2 are GITISATS and ISYDGTV (reference sequence). The CDR3 has 16 residues. V gave up 0 bases and J gave up 7 bases; unmatched junction bases: 3. CDR3 loop: CALWEVGELGKKIKVF. The CDR3 DNA reads as TGTGCCTTGTGGGAGGTGGGGGAGTTGGGCAAAAAAATCAAGGTATTT.

This clone has a handful of counts. The genes are TRGV4 and TRGJ1 or TRGJ2. TCRdb does not report a J gene; here it was assigned by matching the DNA to germline references. Germline V CDR1 and CDR2: EGSTGY, YDSYTSSV. This CDR3 is built from 14 residues. The V and J ends lost 0 bases and 2 bases, in that order; junction bases with no gene match: 4. The CDR3 coding sequence is TGTGCCACCTGGGATGGGCTGGATTATTATAAGAAACTCTTT. Protein product: CATWDGLDYYKKLF.

This clone was seen a few times. The V call is TRGV2, the J call TRGJ1 or TRGJ2. TCRdb carries no J gene annotation; the J gene was assigned here by matching the DNA with germline. The length of the CDR3 is 15 residues. Looked up from germline, CDR1 is EGSNGY and CDR2 is YDSYNSKV. V lost 0 bases and J lost 6; bases outside the gene matches: 11. The DNA for the CDR3 is TGTGCCACCTGGGACGGGCCTAAAGTAGGTTATAAGAAACTCTTT. Its protein product is CATWDGPKVGYKKLF.

Comments on this clone: A much larger clone lies a single base off, so this may be a read error. The chain employs TRGV9 and TRGJ1 or TRGJ2. TCRdb lists no J gene, so it was determined here by aligning the DNA to germline. Germline V lookup: CDR1 GITISATS, CDR2 ISYDGTV (reference sequence). J lost 5 bases, V lost 0 bases, and 10 bases had no gene match. The CDR3 has 15 residues. The CDR3 spells CALWEVVNYNYKKLF. The CDR3 DNA follows: TGTGCCTTGTGGGAGGTGGTAAATTATAATTATAAGAAACTCTTT.

The J gene is TRGJP, the V gene TRGV9. J gave up 5 bases and V 6 bases, and 1 base lay outside the gene matches. Germline assignment: CDR1 GITISATS and CDR2 ISYDGTV (reference sequence). CDR3 size: 14 residues. The CDR3 nucleotides are TGTGCCTTGTGGAAAGAGTTGGGCAAAAAAATCAAGGTATTT. Its translation: CALWKELGKKIKVF.

As regards this clone: Mismatch with germline at one junction end may stem from a read error. The rearrangement uses TRGV9 and TRGJP. TCRdb gives no J gene; it was assigned here by matching the DNA to germline. CDR1 and CDR2 (germline): GITISATS, ISYDGTV (reference sequence). This CDR3 contains 16 residues. CDR3 DNA: TGTGCCTTGTGGGAGGTGGGCGAGTTGGGCAAAAAAAACAAGGTATTT. It codes for CALWEVGELGKKNKVF.

Sample share makes this clone hyperexpanded (1% or more). J is TRGJ1 or TRGJ2 and V is TRGV4. The CDR3 consists of 16 residues. The V gene end was trimmed by 0 bases and the J gene end by 4 bases; junction bases not matched to a gene: 12. Germline V gives CDR1 EGSTGY, CDR2 YDSYTSSV. DNA for the CDR3: TGTGCCACCTGGGATGGGCGAACCTTCGGGTATTATAAGAAACTCTTT. Encoded protein: CATWDGRTFGYYKKLF.

The rearrangement uses TRGV4 and TRGJ1 or TRGJ2. TCRdb carries no J gene annotation; the J gene was assigned here by matching the DNA with germline. Germline loops: CDR1 EGSTGY, CDR2 YDSYTSSV. The CDR3 sequence is 11 residues long. V shed 3 bases, J shed 4 bases, and the junction held 0 bases outside the gene matches. Here the CDR3 DNA reads TGTGCCACCTGGGATTATTATAAGAAACTCTTT. It codes for CATWDYYKKLF.

Comments on this clone: With a much larger clone just one base away, this may be a read error. The V gene is TRGV9, the J gene TRGJ1 or TRGJ2. TCRdb records no J gene; here it was assigned by comparing the DNA to germline. Germline CDR1 is GITISATS and CDR2 is ISYDGTV (reference sequence). V lost 2 bases, J lost 7 bases, and 8 bases stayed unmatched. This CDR3 is 13 amino acids long. The CDR3 nucleotides are TGTGCCTTGTGGGAGGGAGGAACATATAAGAAACTCTTT. This sequence encodes CALWEGGTYKKLF.

This clone has only one observation. This chain connects TRGV3 to TRGJ1 or TRGJ2. The J gene, not given by TCRdb, was assigned here from a germline match of the nucleotide sequence. V gave up 3 bases and J gave up 3 bases; unmatched junction bases: 8. In germline, CDR1 is VTNTFY, CDR2 YDVSTARD (reference sequence). The CDR3 extends over 14 amino acids. This CDR3 is CATWDGRIYYKKLF. In nucleotides, the CDR3 is TGTGCCACCTGGGACGGGAGGATTTATTATAAGAAACTCTTT.

For this clone: Other DNA sequences in this specimen translate into the identical CDR3. The V and J genes are TRGV9 and TRGJP. No J gene is reported in TCRdb; it was inferred here by comparing the DNA with germline. J lost 6 bases, V lost 1 base, and 3 bases had no gene match. The CDR3 runs 16 residues. Germline V gene data show CDR1 as GITISATS and CDR2 as ISYDGTV (reference sequence). DNA for the CDR3: TGTGCCTTGTGGGAGGTCAGAGAGTTGGGCAAAAAAATCAAGGTATTT. It encodes CALWEVRELGKKIKVF.

Note on this clone: A much larger clone lies one base from this, so it may be a read error. This chain's CDR3 is CASWEVQELGKKIKVF. The CDR3 DNA is TGTGCCTCGTGGGAGGTGCAAGAGTTGGGCAAAAAAATCAAGGTATTT. The rearrangement uses TRGV9 and TRGJP. The J gene is absent in TCRdb and was assigned here via DNA matching to germline. Germline values: CDR1 GITISATS, CDR2 ISYDGTV (reference sequence). The CDR3 contains 16 residues.

This clone was recorded once. A far larger clone is one nucleotide away, so this likely arose from a read error. The rearrangement joins TRGV2 to TRGJP2. TCRdb supplies no J gene; here it was assigned by aligning the nucleotide sequence to germline. The CDR3 loop spans 15 amino acids. Germline V gene data show CDR1 as EGSNGY and CDR2 as YDSYNSKV. The CDR3 DNA reads as TGTGCCGCCTGGGACGGGATAAGTAGTGATTGGATCAAGACGTTT. Translated, it gives CAAWDGISSDWIKTF.

About this clone: This may be a read error, as it is one base from a much larger clone. This rearrangement joins TRGV3 to TRGJ1 or TRGJ2. TCRdb carries no J gene annotation; the J gene was assigned here by matching the DNA with germline. This CDR3 comprises 13 residues. V trimming: 4 bases; J trimming: 5 bases; junction bases outside the gene matches: 8. Germline-derived CDR1 and CDR2 are VTNTFY and YDVSTARD (reference sequence). In DNA, the CDR3 is TGTGCCACCTGGGAGACTTCTAATTATAAGAAACTCTTT. As protein: CATWETSNYKKLF.

This clone showed up just once. One end of the junction is discordant with germline, which a read error may explain. This chain uses TRGV9 with TRGJ1 or TRGJ2. TCRdb offers no J gene call, so here the DNA was matched to germline to obtain one. CDR1 GITISATS and CDR2 ISYDGTV come from the germline V gene (reference sequence). The length of the CDR3 is 17 residues. CDR3 DNA: TGTGCCTTGTGGGAGGGCAGAAAAGAGTTGGGTTATCATAAGAAACTCTTT. Encoded protein: CALWEGRKELGYHKKLF.

By proportion, this clone is hyperexpanded. This sample also contains other DNA sequences that code for the same CDR3. The chain joins TRGV9 to TRGJP2. This CDR3 contains 12 residues. CDR1 GITISATS and CDR2 ISYDGTV come from the germline V gene (reference sequence). Trimming cost V 0 bases and J 11 bases; bases outside gene matches: 3. CDR3 sequence reads: CALWEVRWIKTF. In DNA form, the CDR3 reads TGTGCCTTGTGGGAGGTGCGATGGATCAAGACGTTT.

This clone has just one count. The junction departs from germline at one end; a sequencing error may be responsible. The chain carries TRGV2 and TRGJP1. The J gene, not given by TCRdb, was assigned here from a germline match of the nucleotide sequence. Looked up from germline, CDR1 is EGSNGY and CDR2 is YDSYNSKV. This CDR3 has 16 residues. CDR3 residues: CATWYWPIGTGWFKIF. The CDR3 DNA reads as TGTGCAACCTGGTACTGGCCGATTGGGACTGGTTGGTTCAAGATATTT.

Notes on this clone: A much larger clonotype is one base distant, so this may be a read error. The chain's CDR3 is CALWEVQELGKKNKVF. The CDR3 coding sequence is TGTGCCTTGTGGGAGGTGCAAGAGTTGGGCAAAAAAAACAAGGTATTT. J is TRGJP and V is TRGV9. No J gene is reported in TCRdb; it was inferred here by comparing the DNA with germline. CDR1 and CDR2 from the germline V gene are GITISATS and ISYDGTV (reference sequence). The CDR3 spans 16 residues.

CDR3 sequence (DNA): TGTGCCTTGTGGGAGGTGTTAAAGGATAAGTATAAGAAACTCTTT. This translates into CALWEVLKDKYKKLF. The V and J genes are TRGV9 and TRGJ1 or TRGJ2. TCRdb lists no J gene, so it was determined here by aligning the DNA to germline. V shed 0 bases, J shed 7 bases, and the junction held 12 bases outside the gene matches. CDR1 and CDR2 from the germline V gene are GITISATS and ISYDGTV (reference sequence). The CDR3 sequence is 15 residues long.